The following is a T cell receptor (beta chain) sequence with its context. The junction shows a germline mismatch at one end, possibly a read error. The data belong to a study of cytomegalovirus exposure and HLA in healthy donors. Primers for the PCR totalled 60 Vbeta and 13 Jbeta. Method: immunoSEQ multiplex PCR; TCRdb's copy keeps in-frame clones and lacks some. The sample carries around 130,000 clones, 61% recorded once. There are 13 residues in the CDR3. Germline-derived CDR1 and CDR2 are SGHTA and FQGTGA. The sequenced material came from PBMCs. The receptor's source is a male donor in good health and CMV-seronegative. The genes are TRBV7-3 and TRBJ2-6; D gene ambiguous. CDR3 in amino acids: CASSRYGANLLTF. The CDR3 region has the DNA TGTGCCAGCAGCCGCTATGGAGCCAACCTCCTGACTTTC.